A single sample gave rise to the 2 T cell receptor beta chains below, sequenced in a study of blood T cell repertoires in COVID-19. The assay was immunoSEQ multiplex PCR, and TCRdb's table has in-frame clones only and misses some. The sample carries 300,000 to 400,000 clones, about 90% recorded once. The specimen was PBMCs or T cells enriched from blood (not recorded which). These TCRs come from a woman between 25 and 40 years old who had recovered from COVID-19.

The chain recombines TRBV4-3 with TRBJ1-6; the D is unclear. The CDR3 covers 13 residues. V was shortened by 1 base and J by 7 bases, with 5 bases between the two germline ends. Per the germline V gene, CDR1 is LGHNA and CDR2 is YSLEER. The CDR3 nucleotides are TGCGCCAGCAGCCAAGCTATCAATTCACCCCTCCACTTT. Its protein is CASSQAINSPLHF.

V and J are TRBV7-9 and TRBJ1-5; D is unclear. Trimming removed 8 bases from V and 5 bases from J, with 13 bases in between. The CDR3 length is 13 residues. Germline loops: CDR1 SEHNR, CDR2 FQNEAQ (reference sequence). The CDR3 nucleotides are TGTGCCAGCGCTGGGGTGGGAGATCAGCCCCAGCATTTT. It translates to CASAGVGDQPQHF.